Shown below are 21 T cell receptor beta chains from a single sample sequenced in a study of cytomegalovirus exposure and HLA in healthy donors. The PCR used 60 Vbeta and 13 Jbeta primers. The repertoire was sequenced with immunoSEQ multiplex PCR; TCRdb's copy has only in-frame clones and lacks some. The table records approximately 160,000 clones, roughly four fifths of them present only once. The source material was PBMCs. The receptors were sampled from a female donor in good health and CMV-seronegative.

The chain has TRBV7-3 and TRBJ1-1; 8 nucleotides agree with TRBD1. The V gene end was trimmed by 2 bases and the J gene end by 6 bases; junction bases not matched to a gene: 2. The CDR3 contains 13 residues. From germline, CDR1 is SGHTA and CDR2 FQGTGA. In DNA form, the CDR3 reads TGTGCCAGCAGCTTAGAACAGGGGGCTGAAGCTTTCTTT. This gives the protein CASSLEQGAEAFF.

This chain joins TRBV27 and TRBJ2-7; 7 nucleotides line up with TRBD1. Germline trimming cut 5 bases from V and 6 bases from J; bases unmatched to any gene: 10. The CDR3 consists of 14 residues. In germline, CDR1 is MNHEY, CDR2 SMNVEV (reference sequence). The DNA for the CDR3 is TGTGCCAGCAGTCCCGGGACAGTCCCGATCGAGCAGTACTTC. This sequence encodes CASSPGTVPIEQYF.

The CDR3 sequence: CASSEGDPYTQYF. In DNA form, the CDR3 reads TGTGCCAGCAGCGAGGGGGACCCGTATACGCAGTATTTT. The chain uses TRBV7-6 and TRBJ2-3; perhaps TRBD1 as D (6 bases). Between the trimmed V and J ends, which lost 5 bases and 7 bases, there was a span of 13 bases. The germline CDR1 and CDR2 sequences are SGHVS and FNYEAQ. CDR3 length: 13 residues.

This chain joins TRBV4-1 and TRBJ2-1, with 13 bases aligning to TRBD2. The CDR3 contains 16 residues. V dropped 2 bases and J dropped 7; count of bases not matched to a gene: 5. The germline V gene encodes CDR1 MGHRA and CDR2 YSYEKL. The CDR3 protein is CASSQRLAGGGNEQFF. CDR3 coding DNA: TGCGCCAGCAGCCAAAGACTAGCGGGAGGAGGTAATGAGCAGTTCTTC.

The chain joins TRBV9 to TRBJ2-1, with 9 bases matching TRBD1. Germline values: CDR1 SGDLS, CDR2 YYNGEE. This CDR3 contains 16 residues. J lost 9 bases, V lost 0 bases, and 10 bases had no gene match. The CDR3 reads CASSVAASDRGAEQFF. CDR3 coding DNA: TGTGCCAGCAGCGTAGCGGCTTCAGACAGGGGGGCTGAGCAGTTCTTC.

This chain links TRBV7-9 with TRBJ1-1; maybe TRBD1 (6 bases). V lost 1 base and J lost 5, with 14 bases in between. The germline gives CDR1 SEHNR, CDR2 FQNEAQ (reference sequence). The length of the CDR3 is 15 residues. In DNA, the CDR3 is TGTGCCAGCAGCTTAGTCCCGGGGCAGGGGACTGAAGCTTTCTTT. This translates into CASSLVPGQGTEAFF.

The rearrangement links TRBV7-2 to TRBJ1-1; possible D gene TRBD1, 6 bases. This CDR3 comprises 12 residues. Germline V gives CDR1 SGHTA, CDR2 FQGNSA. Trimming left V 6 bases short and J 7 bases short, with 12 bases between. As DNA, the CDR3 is TGTGCCAGCAGGCCTGGCAGGGGTGAAGCTTTCTTT. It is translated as CASRPGRGEAFF.

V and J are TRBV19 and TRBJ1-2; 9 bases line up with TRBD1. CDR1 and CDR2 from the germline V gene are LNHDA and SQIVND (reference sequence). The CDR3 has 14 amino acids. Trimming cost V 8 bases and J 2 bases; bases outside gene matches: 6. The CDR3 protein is CASGTGGKNYGYTF. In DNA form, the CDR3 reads TGTGCCAGTGGCACAGGGGGCAAGAACTATGGCTACACCTTC. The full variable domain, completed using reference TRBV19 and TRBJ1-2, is DGGITQSPKYLFRKEGQNVTLSCEQNLNHDAMYWYRQDPGQGLRLIYYSQIVNDFQKGDIAEGYSVSREKKESFPLTVTSAQKNPTAFYLCASGTGGKNYGYTFGSGTRLTVV.

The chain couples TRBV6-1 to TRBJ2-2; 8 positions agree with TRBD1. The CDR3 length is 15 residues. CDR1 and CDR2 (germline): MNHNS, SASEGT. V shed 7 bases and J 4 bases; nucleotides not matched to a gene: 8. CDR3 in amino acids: CASTSGGVRTGELFF. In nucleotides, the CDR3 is TGTGCCAGCACCTCAGGGGGCGTCCGCACCGGGGAGCTGTTTTTT.

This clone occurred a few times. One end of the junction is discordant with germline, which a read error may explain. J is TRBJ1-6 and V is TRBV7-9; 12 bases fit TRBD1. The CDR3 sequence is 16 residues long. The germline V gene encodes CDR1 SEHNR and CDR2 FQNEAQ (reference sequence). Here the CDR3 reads CSSSSGTGGSNSPLHF. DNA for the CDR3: TGTTCCAGCAGCTCCGGGACAGGGGGCAGTAATTCACCCCTCCACTTT.

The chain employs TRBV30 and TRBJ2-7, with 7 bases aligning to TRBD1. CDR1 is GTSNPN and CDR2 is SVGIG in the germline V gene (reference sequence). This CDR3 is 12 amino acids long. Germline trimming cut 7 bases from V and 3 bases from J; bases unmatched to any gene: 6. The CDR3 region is CALTGSSYEQYF. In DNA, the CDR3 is TGTGCCTTGACAGGGTCAAGCTACGAGCAGTACTTC.

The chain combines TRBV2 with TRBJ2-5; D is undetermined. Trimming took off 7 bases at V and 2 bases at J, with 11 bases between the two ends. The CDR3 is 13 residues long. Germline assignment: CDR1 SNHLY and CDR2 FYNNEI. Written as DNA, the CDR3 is TGTGCCAGCAATCCGAACAGACAAGAGACCCAGTACTTC. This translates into CASNPNRQETQYF.

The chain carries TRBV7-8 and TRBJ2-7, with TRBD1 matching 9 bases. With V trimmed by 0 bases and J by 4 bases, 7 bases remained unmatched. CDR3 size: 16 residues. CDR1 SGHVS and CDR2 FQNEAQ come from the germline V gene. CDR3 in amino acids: CASSLAPTGGLYEQYF. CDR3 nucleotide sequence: TGTGCCAGCAGCTTAGCGCCAACAGGGGGCTTATACGAGCAGTACTTC.

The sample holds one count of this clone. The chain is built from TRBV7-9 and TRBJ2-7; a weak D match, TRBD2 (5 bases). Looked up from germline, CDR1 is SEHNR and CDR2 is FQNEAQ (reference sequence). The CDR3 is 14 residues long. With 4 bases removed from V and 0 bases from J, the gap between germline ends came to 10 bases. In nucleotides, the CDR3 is TGTGCCAGCAGCTCCTCGGGAAGCTCCTACGAGCAGTACTTC. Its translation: CASSSSGSSYEQYF.

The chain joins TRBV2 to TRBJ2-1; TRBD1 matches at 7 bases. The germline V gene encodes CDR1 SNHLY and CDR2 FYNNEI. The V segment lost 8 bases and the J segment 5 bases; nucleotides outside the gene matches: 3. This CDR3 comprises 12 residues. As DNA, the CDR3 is TGTGCCAGCCACAGGGGAAACAATGAGCAGTTCTTC. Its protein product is CASHRGNNEQFF.

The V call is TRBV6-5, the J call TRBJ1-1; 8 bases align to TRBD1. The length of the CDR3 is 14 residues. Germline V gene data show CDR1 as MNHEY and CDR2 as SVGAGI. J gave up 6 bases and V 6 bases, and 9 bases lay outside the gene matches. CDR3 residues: CASRKGQGLAEAFF. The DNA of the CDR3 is TGTGCCAGCAGGAAAGGACAGGGATTAGCTGAAGCTTTCTTT.

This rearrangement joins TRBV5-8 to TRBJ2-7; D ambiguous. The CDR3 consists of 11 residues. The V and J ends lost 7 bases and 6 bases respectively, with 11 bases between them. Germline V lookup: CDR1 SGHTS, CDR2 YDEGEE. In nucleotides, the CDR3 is TGTGCCAGCCAATCGCCCGGCGAGCAGTACTTC. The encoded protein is CASQSPGEQYF.

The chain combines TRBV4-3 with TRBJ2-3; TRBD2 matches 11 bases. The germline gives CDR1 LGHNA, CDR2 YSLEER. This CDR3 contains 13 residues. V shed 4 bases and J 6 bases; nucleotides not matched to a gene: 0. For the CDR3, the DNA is TGCGCCAGCAGCCGGACTAGCGGGGATACGCAGTATTTT. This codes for CASSRTSGDTQYF.

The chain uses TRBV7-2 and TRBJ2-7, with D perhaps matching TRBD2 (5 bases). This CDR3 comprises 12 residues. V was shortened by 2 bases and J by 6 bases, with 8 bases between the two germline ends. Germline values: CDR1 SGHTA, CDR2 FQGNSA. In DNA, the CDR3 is TGTGCCAGCAGCTTATCGGGGATCGAGCAGTACTTC. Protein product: CASSLSGIEQYF.

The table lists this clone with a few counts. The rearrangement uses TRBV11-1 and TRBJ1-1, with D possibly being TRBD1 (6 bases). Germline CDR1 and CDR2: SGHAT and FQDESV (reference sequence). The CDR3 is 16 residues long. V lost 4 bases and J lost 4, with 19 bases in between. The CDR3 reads CASSSPTGQRGTEAFF. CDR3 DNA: TGTGCCAGCAGCTCACCAACAGGACAGAGGGGCACTGAAGCTTTCTTT.

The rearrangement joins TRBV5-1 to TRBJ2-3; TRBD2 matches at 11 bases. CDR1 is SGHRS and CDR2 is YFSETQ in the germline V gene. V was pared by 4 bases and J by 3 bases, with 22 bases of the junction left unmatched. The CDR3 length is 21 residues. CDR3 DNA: TGCGCCAGCAGCCCGCAGCGGGGGTTAGCGGGAGGGCCCTTCCGGACAGATACGCAGTATTTT. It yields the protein CASSPQRGLAGGPFRTDTQYF.